This T cell receptor (beta chain) stems from a study of T cells in Graves' hyperthyroidism and ophthalmopathy. It was RNA transcripts that yielded the amplified TCR beta CDR3 regions. Primed by the HTBI set, a first-round RT-PCR was run on the TCR CDR3. MiXCR, run by TCRdb on the multiplex PCR reads, gives a single entry per CDR3 protein. The sample comprises about 740,000 distinct CDR3 sequences, around 15% of which are singletons, and 10% rests with the top ten. This clonotype was counted at least ten times. With 7 bases clipped from V and 2 bases from J, the junction kept 7 bases outside the gene matches. The CDR3 consists of 13 residues. CDR1 and CDR2 from the germline V gene are DFQATT and SNEGSKA (reference sequence). Together with thyroid ultrasound, orbital computed tomography, serum thyroxine and TRAb, clinical symptoms were used for diagnoses.

The clonotype was recovered from a woman aged 18-29 years with Graves' hyperthyroidism. Material for sequencing was blood. The chain joins TRBV20-1 to TRBJ2-7, with TRBD2 matching over 8 bases. As DNA, the CDR3 is TGCAGTGTTTCCCAGCGGGAGCCCTACGAGCAGTACTTC. Its translation: CSVSQREPYEQYF.